Presented here are 20 T cell receptor beta chains from one specimen sequenced in a study of cytomegalovirus exposure and HLA in healthy donors. PCR involved 60 Vbeta and 13 Jbeta primers. Libraries were prepared by immunoSEQ multiplex PCR; TCRdb keeps only in-frame clonotypes and omits some of them. The sample shows approximately 160,000 clones, about 75% of them seen only once. Sequenced material: PBMCs. These receptors all come from a male donor in good health and CMV-seropositive.

The chain links TRBV9 to TRBJ1-1; 9 bases map to TRBD1. Germline V gives CDR1 SGDLS, CDR2 YYNGEE. The junction had 8 bases not matched to a gene; V was cut back by 3 bases and J by 5 bases. CDR3 size: 15 residues. This CDR3 reads CASSATGGAETEAFF. CDR3 coding DNA: TGTGCCAGCAGCGCAACAGGGGGCGCGGAGACTGAAGCTTTCTTT.

The rearrangement uses TRBV5-1 and TRBJ1-1, with D unclear. The CDR3 has 14 residues. Trimming left V 0 bases short and J 0 bases short, with 6 bases between. Germline values: CDR1 SGHRS, CDR2 YFSETQ. The CDR3: CASSLAGMNTEAFF. CDR3 bases: TGCGCCAGCAGCTTGGCGGGTATGAACACTGAAGCTTTCTTT. Together with reference TRBV5-1 and TRBJ1-1, the CDR3 gives the full variable domain: KAGVTQTPRYLIKTRGQQVTLSCSPISGHRSVSWYQQTPGQGLQFLFEYFSETQRNKGNFPGRFSGRQFSNSRSEMNVSTLELGDSALYLCASSLAGMNTEAFFGQGTRLTVV.

The chain links TRBV6-6 to TRBJ1-5, with unresolved D. The CDR3 has 15 residues. Per the germline V gene, CDR1 is MNHNY and CDR2 is SVGAGI (reference sequence). Trimming took 6 bases from V and 0 from J, leaving 12 bases between them. In DNA form, the CDR3 reads TGTGCCAGCAGGGAAGGGAGTAATAGCAATCAGCCCCAGCATTTT. Encoded protein: CASREGSNSNQPQHF.

This clone was seen a single time. This chain joins TRBV7-3 and TRBJ2-2; D perhaps matches TRBD1 (6 bases). Germline-derived CDR1 and CDR2 are SGHTA and FQGTGA. The CDR3 totals 13 residues. Trimming removed 4 bases from V and 7 bases from J, with 10 bases in between. DNA for the CDR3: TGTGCCAGCAGCTCCCAGGGGTACGGGGAGCTGTTTTTT. Translating it yields CASSSQGYGELFF.

The chain combines TRBV7-3 with TRBJ1-1, with 7 nucleotides matching TRBD1. Germline CDR1 is SGHTA and CDR2 is FQGTGA. The V and J ends lost 2 bases and 7 bases, in that order; junction bases with no gene match: 4. The CDR3 totals 13 residues. CDR3 DNA sequence: TGTGCCAGCAGCTTACAGGGGGGCGGTGAAGCTTTCTTT. Translating gives CASSLQGGGEAFF.

The J gene is TRBJ1-4, the V gene TRBV19, with D hard to call. From germline, CDR1 is LNHDA and CDR2 SQIVND (reference sequence). The CDR3 totals 14 residues. V dropped 7 bases and J dropped 8 bases, with 17 bases sitting between them. The DNA for the CDR3 is TGTGCCAGTACCCCGGAGGGTGCGGTGGAAAAACTGTTTTTT. Translating gives CASTPEGAVEKLFF.

This clone was seen only a few times. The rearrangement links TRBV7-6 to TRBJ2-7, with 8 bases identical to TRBD2. The junction had 13 bases not matched to a gene; V was cut back by 5 bases and J by 7 bases. Germline-derived CDR1 and CDR2 are SGHVS and FNYEAQ. The CDR3 covers 15 residues. CDR3 bases: TGTGCCAGCAGCCCCGTGCCGGGGGGGCGCGGGGAGCAGTACTTC. Amino acids: CASSPVPGGRGEQYF.

The V and J genes are TRBV7-9 and TRBJ2-2, with D possibly being TRBD2 (5 bases). Germline CDR1 is SEHNR and CDR2 is FQNEAQ (reference sequence). CDR3 length: 12 residues. The V end lost 6 bases, the J end lost 6 bases, and 8 bases lay between the germline ends. The CDR3 protein is CASRSGAGELFF. In DNA form, the CDR3 reads TGTGCCAGCAGGTCCGGGGCCGGGGAGCTGTTTTTT.

The V and J genes are TRBV9 and TRBJ2-7; weak D call: TRBD1 (6 bases). The CDR3 extends over 15 amino acids. Looked up from germline, CDR1 is SGDLS and CDR2 is YYNGEE. Trimming pared 3 bases from V and 1 base from J, leaving 14 bases between. The CDR3 protein is CASSDGRGSSYEQYF. The CDR3 DNA reads TGTGCCAGCAGCGACGGCAGGGGATCGTCCTACGAGCAGTACTTC.

This rearrangement joins TRBV6-5 to TRBJ1-2; no definite D call. CDR3 size: 13 residues. Germline V gene lookup returns CDR1 MNHEY and CDR2 SVGAGI. Trimming removed 5 bases at V and 4 bases at J, with 11 bases between. The CDR3 region has the DNA TGTGCCAGCAGTCCCCGGATAGCCTATGGCTACACCTTC. It specifies CASSPRIAYGYTF.

This clone turned up a few times. This sample includes further DNA sequences coding for the same CDR3. This chain connects TRBV29-1 to TRBJ1-1, with D unresolved. Germline-derived CDR1 and CDR2 are SQVTM and ANQGSEA. The CDR3 covers 12 residues. Trimming shortened V by 4 bases and J by 2 bases, and 8 bases separated the two germline ends. CDR3 sequence: CSVVRGNTEAFF. Here the CDR3 DNA reads TGCAGCGTTGTTCGGGGAAACACTGAAGCTTTCTTT. The entire variable domain, with the rest obtained from reference TRBV29-1 and TRBJ1-1, is as follows: SAVISQKPSRDICQRGTSLTIQCQVDSQVTMMFWYRQQPGQSLTLIATANQGSEATYESGFVIDKFPISRPNLTFSTLTVSNMSPEDSSIYLCSVVRGNTEAFFGQGTRLTVV.

Only one count was recorded for this clone. DNA of the CDR3: TGCGCCAGCAGTTTAGGGACTAGCGGGGCCTACGAGCAGTACTTC. This codes for CASSLGTSGAYEQYF. The rearrangement joins TRBV5-1 to TRBJ2-7, with 13 bases lining up with TRBD2. The CDR3 sequence is 15 residues long. The germline CDR1 and CDR2 sequences are SGHRS and YFSETQ. V dropped 5 bases and J dropped 2; count of bases not matched to a gene: 4.

This clone was found once. The V call is TRBV5-4, the J call TRBJ1-1, with 8 bases matching TRBD1. CDR3 length: 14 residues. Germline-derived CDR1 and CDR2 are SGHNT and YYREEE (reference sequence). With 2 bases clipped from V and 4 bases from J, the junction kept 4 bases outside the gene matches. Here the CDR3 reads CASSFGQGSTEAFF. The CDR3 DNA follows: TGTGCCAGCAGCTTCGGACAGGGCTCCACTGAAGCTTTCTTT.

The chain has TRBV30 and TRBJ1-4; possible D gene TRBD1, 5 bases. Deletions cut 5 bases from V and 3 bases from J, with 10 bases between. This CDR3 has 13 amino acids. Germline lookup yields CDR1 GTSNPN and CDR2 SVGIG (reference sequence). CDR3 in DNA: TGTGCCTGGTCAGGGATCTCTAATGAAAAACTGTTTTTT. The encoded protein is CAWSGISNEKLFF.

V gene TRBV11-2 combines with J gene TRBJ2-7; perhaps TRBD2 as D (6 bases). V lost 0 bases and J 0 bases, leaving 12 bases between the germline ends. The CDR3 extends over 16 amino acids. CDR1 SGHAT and CDR2 FQNNGV come from the germline V gene. This chain's CDR3 is CASSLDRTTSSYEQYF. The CDR3 DNA reads as TGTGCCAGCAGCTTAGATAGGACTACCTCCTCCTACGAGCAGTACTTC. The whole variable domain, filled in from reference TRBV11-2 and TRBJ2-7, reads EAGVAQSPRYKIIEKRQSVAFWCNPISGHATLYWYQQILGQGPKLLIQFQNNGVVDDSQLPKDRFSAERLKGVDSTLKIQPAKLEDSAVYLCASSLDRTTSSYEQYFGPGTRLTVT.

The genes are TRBV6-6 and TRBJ1-2, with 10 bases fitting TRBD1. Germline CDR1 is MNHNY and CDR2 is SVGAGI (reference sequence). CDR3 size: 13 residues. J was trimmed by 8 bases and V by 5 bases; bases with no gene match: 5. CDR3 residues: CASSRQGAGGYTF. CDR3 sequence (DNA): TGTGCCAGCAGTCGACAGGGGGCAGGAGGCTACACCTTC.

The J gene is TRBJ2-1, the V gene TRBV4-1, with a weak D call TRBD2 (7 bases). Germline V gene lookup returns CDR1 MGHRA and CDR2 YSYEKL. The CDR3 runs 15 residues. V lost 0 bases to trimming and J lost 11 bases, with 17 bases between them. The CDR3 is CASSQEGRGARQQFF. CDR3 nucleotides: TGCGCCAGCAGCCAAGAAGGACGGGGGGCCCGTCAGCAGTTCTTC.

A few counts support this clone. The chain uses TRBV5-6 and TRBJ1-5, with D possibly being TRBD1 (5 bases). The CDR3 contains 14 residues. Trimming took 0 bases from V and 2 from J, leaving 6 bases between them. Germline V CDR1 and CDR2: SGHDT, YYEEEE. The CDR3 DNA sequence: TGTGCCAGCAGCTTGGCCAGGGGCAATCAGCCCCAGCATTTT. This codes for CASSLARGNQPQHF.

The V gene is TRBV4-1, the J gene TRBJ2-1; D may be TRBD2 (6 bases). Germline loops: CDR1 MGHRA, CDR2 YSYEKL. Trimming took off 4 bases at V and 0 bases at J, with 19 bases between the two ends. The CDR3 is 18 residues long. The DNA for the CDR3 is TGCGCCAGCAGCCCTGATCGGCTAGCGCCGAGCTCCTACAATGAGCAGTTCTTC. This gives the protein CASSPDRLAPSSYNEQFF.

The chain carries TRBV6-1 and TRBJ2-7; tentatively, D is TRBD2 (6 bases). Per germline, CDR1 MNHNS and CDR2 SASEGT. CDR3 size: 15 residues. V was cut by 5 bases and J by 1 base, with 15 bases left in between. CDR3 in amino acids: CASSKGRDGSYEQYF. The CDR3 nucleotides read TGTGCCAGCAGTAAAGGGCGGGACGGATCCTACGAGCAGTACTTC.